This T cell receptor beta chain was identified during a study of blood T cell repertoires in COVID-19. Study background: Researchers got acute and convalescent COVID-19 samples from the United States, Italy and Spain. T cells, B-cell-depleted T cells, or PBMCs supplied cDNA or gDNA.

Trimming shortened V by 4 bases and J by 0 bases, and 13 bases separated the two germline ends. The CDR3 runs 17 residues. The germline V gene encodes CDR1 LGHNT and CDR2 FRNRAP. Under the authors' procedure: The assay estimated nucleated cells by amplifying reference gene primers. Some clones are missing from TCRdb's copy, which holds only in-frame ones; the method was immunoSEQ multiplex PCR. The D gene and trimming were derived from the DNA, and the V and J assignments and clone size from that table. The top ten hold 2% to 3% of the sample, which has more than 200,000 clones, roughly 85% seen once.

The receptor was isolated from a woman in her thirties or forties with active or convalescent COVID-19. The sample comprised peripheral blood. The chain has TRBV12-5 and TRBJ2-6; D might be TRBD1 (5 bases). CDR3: CASGSPKTASGANVLTF. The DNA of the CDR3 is TGTGCTAGTGGTTCCCCCAAGACAGCCTCTGGGGCCAACGTCCTGACTTTC.